These 9 T cell receptor beta chains share one sample of origin, sequenced in a study of T cell clonality in common variable immunodeficiency. Findings and limits, study-wide: In common variable immunodeficiency, TCR beta chains reportedly carried fewer deletions and N-nucleotide insertions.

For these receptors, no antigen is known. TCRdb keeps only in-frame clones here, not all; method: immunoSEQ multiplex PCR. The sample gives 9,400 or so clones, none seen only once, and the top ten clones hold roughly 4%. The sequenced sample was peripheral blood mononuclear cells. These receptors were taken from a human donor with common variable immunodeficiency.

This clone appeared many times. The read terminates 3 residues ahead of where the CDR3 ends, so the germline J gene completes it. This sequence joins TRBV2 and TRBJ1-1, with D possibly being TRBD1 (6 bases). The CDR3 runs 13 residues. The germline V gene encodes CDR1 SNHLY and CDR2 FYNNEI. Trimming took 5 bases from V and 3 from J, leaving 10 bases between them. CDR3 DNA, as far as it was read: TGTGCCAGCAGTCCACAGGGATACACTGAA. Residues: CASSPQGYTE. The whole CDR3 protein is CASSPQGYTEAFF. Based on the CDR3 plus reference TRBV2 and TRBJ1-1, the full variable domain is EPEVTQTPSHQVTQMGQEVILRCVPISNHLYFYWYRQILGQKVEFLVSFYNNEISEKSEIFDDQFSVERPDGSNFTLKIRSTKLEDSAMYFCASSPQGYTEAFFGQGTRLTVV.

This clone was counted at least ten times. The missing CDR3 end, 3 residues past where the read stops, is filled in from the germline J gene. The chain couples TRBV28 to TRBJ1-1; tentative D call: TRBD1 (6 bases). This CDR3 is built from 16 residues. The V gene's germline CDR1 is MDHEN and CDR2 SYDVKM. Trimming left V 7 bases short and J 1 base short, with 19 bases between. The CDR3 protein is CASIPSRGATNTEAFF. The CDR3 DNA, read in part, is TGTGCCAGCATCCCTAGCCGGGGGGCCACGAACACTGAA.

Ten or more counts support this clone. The read gets to within 3 residues of the CDR3 end, and the germline J gene fills in the rest. The gene calls are TRBV5-1 and TRBJ2-2; 7 nucleotides agree with TRBD1. The germline V gene encodes CDR1 SGHRS and CDR2 YFSETQ. CDR3 size: 15 residues. V lost 0 bases and J lost 3; bases outside the gene matches: 2. CDR3 in amino acids: CASSLATGDTGELFF. Incomplete CDR3 DNA: TGCGCCAGCAGCTTGGCCACAGGGGACACCGGGGAG. The entire variable domain, with the rest obtained from reference TRBV5-1 and TRBJ2-2, is as follows: KAGVTQTPRYLIKTRGQQVTLSCSPISGHRSVSWYQQTPGQGLQFLFEYFSETQRNKGNFPGRFSGRQFSNSRSEMNVSTLELGDSALYLCASSLATGDTGELFFGEGSRLTVL.

This clone is medium-sized within its sample. Read sequence stops 3 residues before the CDR3 end, and the germline J gene provides the missing end. J is TRBJ1-1 and V is TRBV29-1; a possible D gene is TRBD1 (5 bases). This CDR3 has 12 residues. CDR1 and CDR2 from the germline V gene are SQVTM and ANQGSEA. The part of the CDR3 DNA that was read is TGCAGCGTTGGGGGGGGATTTTCGGGA. Translating it yields CSVGGGFSG. The full CDR3 sequence reads CSVGGGFSGAFF.

This clone was observed at least ten times. The read gets to within 3 residues of the CDR3 end, and the germline J gene fills in the rest. The chain combines TRBV27 with TRBJ1-5; a weak D match, TRBD1 (5 bases). Germline V CDR1 and CDR2: MNHEY, SMNVEV (reference sequence). Trimming took off 7 bases at V and 2 bases at J, with 12 bases between the two ends. The CDR3 contains 14 residues. The CDR3 reads CASTSQGGNQPQHF. CDR3 bases read: TGTGCCAGCACCTCCCAGGGAGGCAATCAGCCC.

This clone was seen many times. The CDR3 end is not reached by the read, which stops 3 residues before it; the germline J gene fills it in. This chain links TRBV13 with TRBJ1-2, with D possibly matching TRBD1 (5 bases). The CDR3 has 13 residues. Germline values: CDR1 PRHDT, CDR2 FYEKMQ (reference sequence). Trimming left V 5 bases short and J 3 bases short, with 10 bases between. Partial CDR3 DNA: TGTGCCAGCAGCACCCGGACACACTATGGC. This gives the protein CASSTRTHYG. The whole CDR3 reads CASSTRTHYGYTF.

This clone was picked up many times. The observed sequence ends 3 residues before the CDR3 terminus, with the missing tail filled in from the germline J gene. J is TRBJ2-5 and V is TRBV6-1, with D uncertain. The ends were cut back, 4 bases at V and 2 bases at J, with 17 bases in the middle. Germline assignment: CDR1 MNHNS and CDR2 SASEGT. This CDR3 region has 16 residues. The CDR3 loop reads CASSARSARPQETQYF. The DNA read from the CDR3 is TGTGCCAGCAGTGCCCGTTCGGCGCGGCCTCAAGAGACC.

This clone appeared many times. The read gets to within 3 residues of the CDR3 end, and the germline J gene fills in the rest. The chain couples TRBV19 to TRBJ1-4; weak D call: TRBD1 (6 bases). From germline, CDR1 is LNHDA and CDR2 SQIVND (reference sequence). Trimming stripped 5 bases from V and 5 bases from J, with 12 bases between. CDR3 size: 14 residues. CDR3 DNA (partial): TGTGCCAGTAGTTGGGACACGGTGAATGAAAAA. The encoded protein is CASSWDTVNEK. The whole CDR3 is CASSWDTVNEKLFF.

This clone came up many times. The CDR3 extends 3 residues past the end of the read, so its final part is completed from the germline J gene. The rearrangement uses TRBV10-3 and TRBJ2-7; 12 nucleotides align to TRBD1. The CDR3 contains 14 residues. After removal of 10 bases from V and 6 bases from J, the junction contained 10 bases not matched to a gene. The germline V gene encodes CDR1 ENHRY and CDR2 SYGVKD. The CDR3 loop is CATATGTGGGEQYF. The DNA read from the CDR3 is TGTGCCACCGCCACCGGGACAGGGGGCGGCGAG.